These T cell receptor beta chains were read from a single sample in a study of T cell repertoires in cytomegalovirus infection. These receptors have no identified antigens. Via MiXCR, TCRdb re-called the reads, giving one row per CDR3 protein. The repertoire consists of fewer than 65,000 distinct CDR3 sequences, with around 18% occurring once and the leading ten covering about 26%. This material consisted of CD8+ T cells from cultured PBMCs, taken from culture after CMV antigen stimulation. These receptors all come from a human donor in good health (CMV status not recorded). Some clones in this sample may be carry-over from other donors' samples. CDR3s leave out the opening cysteine and the closing phenylalanine or tryptophan. The order of the fields is J gene, V gene, CDR3 protein.

j_gene: TRBJ2-7
v_gene: TRBV27
CDR3aa: ASRLEIQASEQY

j_gene: TRBJ2-4
v_gene: TRBV7-2
CDR3aa: ASSSAIRTVGTIQY

j_gene: TRBJ2-3
v_gene: TRBV10-3
CDR3aa: ALWGGSATDTQY

j_gene: TRBJ2-1
v_gene: TRBV27
CDR3aa: ASSSTRAEQF

j_gene: TRBJ2-1
v_gene: TRBV6-8
CDR3aa: ASSYPPDYEQF

j_gene: TRBJ2-1
v_gene: TRBV6-6
CDR3aa: ASGGEHNEQF

j_gene: TRBJ2-1
v_gene: TRBV7-6
CDR3aa: ASSYRGTYNEQF

j_gene: TRBJ2-7
v_gene: TRBV27
CDR3aa: ASSLLGGEQY

j_gene: TRBJ2-3
v_gene: TRBV12-5
CDR3aa: ASGLAKTGEEGHTDTQY

j_gene: TRBJ1-1
v_gene: TRBV5-4
CDR3aa: ASSLGWTEAF

j_gene: TRBJ2-7
v_gene: TRBV7-6
CDR3aa: ASSPWTSGSYEQY

j_gene: TRBJ1-5
v_gene: TRBV27
CDR3aa: ASSSPGATQPQH

j_gene: TRBJ2-2
v_gene: TRBV19
CDR3aa: ASSPGVTGELF

j_gene: TRBJ1-5
v_gene: TRBV12-5
CDR3aa: ASGSGTANQPQH

j_gene: TRBJ2-7
v_gene: TRBV6-5
CDR3aa: ASSYRFGEGSYEQY

j_gene: TRBJ1-2
v_gene: TRBV20-1
CDR3aa: SARGQSSNYGYT

j_gene: TRBJ2-4
v_gene: TRBV7-9
CDR3aa: ASSLEGRQAGGAKNIQY

j_gene: TRBJ2-1
v_gene: TRBV4-3
CDR3aa: ASSQYYNEQF

j_gene: TRBJ1-5
v_gene: TRBV6-2/TRBV6-3
CDR3aa: ASRHTGDGQQPQH

j_gene: TRBJ1-2
v_gene: TRBV12-3/TRBV12-4
CDR3aa: ASSLGGWYGYT

j_gene: TRBJ2-7
v_gene: TRBV7-2
CDR3aa: ASSPPGQAHEQY

j_gene: TRBJ2-1
v_gene: TRBV6-2/TRBV6-3
CDR3aa: ASTKKGQAQEQF

j_gene: TRBJ2-2
v_gene: TRBV7-8
CDR3aa: ASSSLSGQGPYTGELF

j_gene: TRBJ2-1
v_gene: TRBV11-2
CDR3aa: ASSLVQQEQF

j_gene: TRBJ2-7
v_gene: TRBV6-6
CDR3aa: ASSASGTDTYEQY

j_gene: TRBJ2-3
v_gene: TRBV7-6
CDR3aa: ASSLVVAGVGDTQY

j_gene: TRBJ2-3
v_gene: TRBV4-3
CDR3aa: ASSQDPTPHTDTQY

j_gene: TRBJ2-7
v_gene: TRBV4-1
CDR3aa: ASSQGSGSGYEQY

j_gene: TRBJ2-5
v_gene: TRBV4-3
CDR3aa: ASSQTGKETQY

j_gene: TRBJ1-4
v_gene: TRBV7-9
CDR3aa: ASSPTTPARSTNEKLF

j_gene: TRBJ2-7
v_gene: TRBV20-1
CDR3aa: SARALYSYEQY

j_gene: TRBJ2-7
v_gene: TRBV12-3/TRBV12-4
CDR3aa: ASSLGRAPGEQY

j_gene: TRBJ2-4
v_gene: TRBV7-2
CDR3aa: ASSLGRASSKNSQY

j_gene: TRBJ2-5
v_gene: TRBV7-2
CDR3aa: ASSLMGGVQETQY

j_gene: TRBJ2-7
v_gene: TRBV11-3
CDR3aa: ASSPDGVSYEQY

j_gene: TRBJ1-5
v_gene: TRBV7-2
CDR3aa: ASSLNGLDRVDQPQH

j_gene: TRBJ2-6
v_gene: TRBV11-2
CDR3aa: ASSLKGGRHSGANVLT

j_gene: TRBJ2-1
v_gene: TRBV7-8
CDR3aa: ASSLSLTDYNEQF

j_gene: TRBJ2-7
v_gene: TRBV7-2
CDR3aa: ASSLVPGPSPWYEQY

j_gene: TRBJ2-5
v_gene: TRBV2
CDR3aa: ASSPRLAQY

j_gene: TRBJ1-3
v_gene: TRBV4-1
CDR3aa: ASSQPSSGNTIY

j_gene: TRBJ2-2
v_gene: TRBV6-1
CDR3aa: ASSEAGTGLTTGELF

j_gene: TRBJ2-2
v_gene: TRBV6-8
CDR3aa: ASTFRQGNTGELF

j_gene: TRBJ2-1
v_gene: TRBV12-5
CDR3aa: ASGFDFNEQF

j_gene: TRBJ2-2
v_gene: TRBV20-1
CDR3aa: SAKVSGRDTGELF

j_gene: TRBJ2-1
v_gene: TRBV12-3/TRBV12-4
CDR3aa: ASTWTSGGNYNEQF

j_gene: TRBJ2-7
v_gene: TRBV4-3
CDR3aa: ASSPKLAETYEQY

j_gene: TRBJ1-2
v_gene: TRBV4-2
CDR3aa: ASTLTGRDGYT

j_gene: TRBJ1-3
v_gene: TRBV11-2
CDR3aa: ASSLEARSSGNTIY

j_gene: TRBJ1-1
v_gene: TRBV9
CDR3aa: ASSVDGSGGTEAF

j_gene: TRBJ2-7
v_gene: TRBV7-6
CDR3aa: ASSPAPHGREQY

j_gene: TRBJ2-7
v_gene: TRBV7-2
CDR3aa: ASSAREGYEQY

j_gene: TRBJ2-7
v_gene: TRBV28
CDR3aa: ATQSLVGTGTYEQY

j_gene: TRBJ2-3
v_gene: TRBV2
CDR3aa: ASTGNFGDGKKTSTDTQY